The present T cell receptor (beta chain) was sequenced within a study of radiation and T cells in renal cell carcinoma. The study, taken as a whole, reports: Baseline intratumoral clonotype presence is unknown without pretreatment biopsies.

The time point is: blood 4 weeks post-SBRT, at nephrectomy. The treatment here: 15 Gy SBRT to primary tumor, nephrectomy 4 weeks later. Nephrectomy followed 15 Gy stereotactic body radiation by 4 weeks. Clear cell pathology was present in this patient's renal cell carcinoma. To note about this clone: What it binds is not known.

Generated by immunoSEQ multiplex PCR, the TCRdb table keeps only in-frame clones and is missing some. The repertoire holds approximately 150,000 clones, 75% to 90% seen once, with about a sixth in the top ten. V was clipped by 5 bases and J by 7 bases, with 13 bases between them. In germline, CDR1 is SGHDT, CDR2 YYEEEE. CDR3 length: 12 residues. The receptor was derived from a woman in her forties or fifties with renal cell carcinoma. This sample comprised blood, obtained from a patient whose treatment included radiotherapy and nephrectomy. The genes are TRBV5-6 and TRBJ2-7, with a possible D match to TRBD1 (5 bases). The CDR3 coding sequence is TGTGCCAGCAGATGGGGCCGAGCGGAGCAGTACTTC. Its translation: CASRWGRAEQYF.